This T cell receptor beta chain came from a study of post-analysis software for immune sequencing data. Study-level information: As for disease course, relapsing-remitting, secondary progressive and progressive-relapsing multiple sclerosis were all included. Study results and limitations: Those samples that were prepared in the same batch co-clustered strongly by F measure. When patients were compared with controls, roughly five TRBV segments were more frequent, TRBV5-6, TRBV5-1 and TRBV20-1 among them. Controls showed significantly higher normalized Chao1 diversity than did multiple sclerosis patients.

This clonotype showed up just a few times. Its specificity is unknown. Germline assignment: CDR1 MNHNS and CDR2 SASEGT. The CDR3 has 16 residues. V was clipped by 5 bases and J by 5 bases; unmatched bases: 13. Unique-molecular-identifier-tagged TCR beta cDNA libraries were used. TCRdb re-called the PCR reads with MiXCR, one entry per CDR3 protein. The table lists hundreds of thousands of distinct CDR3 sequences, about 60% of them singletons. This receptor was taken from a girl aged 2-10 years with multiple sclerosis. The chain employs TRBV6-1 and TRBJ1-2; 8 bases are shared with TRBD1. Source material: blood. The CDR3 loop is CASSRSGGSGPYGYTF. CDR3 coding DNA: TGTGCCAGCAGTAGATCAGGGGGCTCTGGACCTTATGGCTACACCTTC.